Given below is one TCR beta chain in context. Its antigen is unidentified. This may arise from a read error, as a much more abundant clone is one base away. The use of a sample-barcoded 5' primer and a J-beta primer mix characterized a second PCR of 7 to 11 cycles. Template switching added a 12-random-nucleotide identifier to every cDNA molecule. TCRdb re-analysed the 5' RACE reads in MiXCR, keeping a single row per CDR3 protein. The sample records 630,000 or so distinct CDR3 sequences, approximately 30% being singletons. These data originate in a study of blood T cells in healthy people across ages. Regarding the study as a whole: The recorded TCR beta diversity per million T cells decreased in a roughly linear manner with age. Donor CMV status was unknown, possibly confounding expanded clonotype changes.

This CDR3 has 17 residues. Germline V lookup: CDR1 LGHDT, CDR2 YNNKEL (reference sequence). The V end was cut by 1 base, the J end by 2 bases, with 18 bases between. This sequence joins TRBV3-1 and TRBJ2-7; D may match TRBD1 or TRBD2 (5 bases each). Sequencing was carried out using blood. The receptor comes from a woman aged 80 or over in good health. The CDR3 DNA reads TGTGCCAGCAGCCAAGGCCCTTCAGGGCCTAGCCCCTACGAGCAGTACTTC. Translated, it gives CASSQGPSGPSPYEQYF.